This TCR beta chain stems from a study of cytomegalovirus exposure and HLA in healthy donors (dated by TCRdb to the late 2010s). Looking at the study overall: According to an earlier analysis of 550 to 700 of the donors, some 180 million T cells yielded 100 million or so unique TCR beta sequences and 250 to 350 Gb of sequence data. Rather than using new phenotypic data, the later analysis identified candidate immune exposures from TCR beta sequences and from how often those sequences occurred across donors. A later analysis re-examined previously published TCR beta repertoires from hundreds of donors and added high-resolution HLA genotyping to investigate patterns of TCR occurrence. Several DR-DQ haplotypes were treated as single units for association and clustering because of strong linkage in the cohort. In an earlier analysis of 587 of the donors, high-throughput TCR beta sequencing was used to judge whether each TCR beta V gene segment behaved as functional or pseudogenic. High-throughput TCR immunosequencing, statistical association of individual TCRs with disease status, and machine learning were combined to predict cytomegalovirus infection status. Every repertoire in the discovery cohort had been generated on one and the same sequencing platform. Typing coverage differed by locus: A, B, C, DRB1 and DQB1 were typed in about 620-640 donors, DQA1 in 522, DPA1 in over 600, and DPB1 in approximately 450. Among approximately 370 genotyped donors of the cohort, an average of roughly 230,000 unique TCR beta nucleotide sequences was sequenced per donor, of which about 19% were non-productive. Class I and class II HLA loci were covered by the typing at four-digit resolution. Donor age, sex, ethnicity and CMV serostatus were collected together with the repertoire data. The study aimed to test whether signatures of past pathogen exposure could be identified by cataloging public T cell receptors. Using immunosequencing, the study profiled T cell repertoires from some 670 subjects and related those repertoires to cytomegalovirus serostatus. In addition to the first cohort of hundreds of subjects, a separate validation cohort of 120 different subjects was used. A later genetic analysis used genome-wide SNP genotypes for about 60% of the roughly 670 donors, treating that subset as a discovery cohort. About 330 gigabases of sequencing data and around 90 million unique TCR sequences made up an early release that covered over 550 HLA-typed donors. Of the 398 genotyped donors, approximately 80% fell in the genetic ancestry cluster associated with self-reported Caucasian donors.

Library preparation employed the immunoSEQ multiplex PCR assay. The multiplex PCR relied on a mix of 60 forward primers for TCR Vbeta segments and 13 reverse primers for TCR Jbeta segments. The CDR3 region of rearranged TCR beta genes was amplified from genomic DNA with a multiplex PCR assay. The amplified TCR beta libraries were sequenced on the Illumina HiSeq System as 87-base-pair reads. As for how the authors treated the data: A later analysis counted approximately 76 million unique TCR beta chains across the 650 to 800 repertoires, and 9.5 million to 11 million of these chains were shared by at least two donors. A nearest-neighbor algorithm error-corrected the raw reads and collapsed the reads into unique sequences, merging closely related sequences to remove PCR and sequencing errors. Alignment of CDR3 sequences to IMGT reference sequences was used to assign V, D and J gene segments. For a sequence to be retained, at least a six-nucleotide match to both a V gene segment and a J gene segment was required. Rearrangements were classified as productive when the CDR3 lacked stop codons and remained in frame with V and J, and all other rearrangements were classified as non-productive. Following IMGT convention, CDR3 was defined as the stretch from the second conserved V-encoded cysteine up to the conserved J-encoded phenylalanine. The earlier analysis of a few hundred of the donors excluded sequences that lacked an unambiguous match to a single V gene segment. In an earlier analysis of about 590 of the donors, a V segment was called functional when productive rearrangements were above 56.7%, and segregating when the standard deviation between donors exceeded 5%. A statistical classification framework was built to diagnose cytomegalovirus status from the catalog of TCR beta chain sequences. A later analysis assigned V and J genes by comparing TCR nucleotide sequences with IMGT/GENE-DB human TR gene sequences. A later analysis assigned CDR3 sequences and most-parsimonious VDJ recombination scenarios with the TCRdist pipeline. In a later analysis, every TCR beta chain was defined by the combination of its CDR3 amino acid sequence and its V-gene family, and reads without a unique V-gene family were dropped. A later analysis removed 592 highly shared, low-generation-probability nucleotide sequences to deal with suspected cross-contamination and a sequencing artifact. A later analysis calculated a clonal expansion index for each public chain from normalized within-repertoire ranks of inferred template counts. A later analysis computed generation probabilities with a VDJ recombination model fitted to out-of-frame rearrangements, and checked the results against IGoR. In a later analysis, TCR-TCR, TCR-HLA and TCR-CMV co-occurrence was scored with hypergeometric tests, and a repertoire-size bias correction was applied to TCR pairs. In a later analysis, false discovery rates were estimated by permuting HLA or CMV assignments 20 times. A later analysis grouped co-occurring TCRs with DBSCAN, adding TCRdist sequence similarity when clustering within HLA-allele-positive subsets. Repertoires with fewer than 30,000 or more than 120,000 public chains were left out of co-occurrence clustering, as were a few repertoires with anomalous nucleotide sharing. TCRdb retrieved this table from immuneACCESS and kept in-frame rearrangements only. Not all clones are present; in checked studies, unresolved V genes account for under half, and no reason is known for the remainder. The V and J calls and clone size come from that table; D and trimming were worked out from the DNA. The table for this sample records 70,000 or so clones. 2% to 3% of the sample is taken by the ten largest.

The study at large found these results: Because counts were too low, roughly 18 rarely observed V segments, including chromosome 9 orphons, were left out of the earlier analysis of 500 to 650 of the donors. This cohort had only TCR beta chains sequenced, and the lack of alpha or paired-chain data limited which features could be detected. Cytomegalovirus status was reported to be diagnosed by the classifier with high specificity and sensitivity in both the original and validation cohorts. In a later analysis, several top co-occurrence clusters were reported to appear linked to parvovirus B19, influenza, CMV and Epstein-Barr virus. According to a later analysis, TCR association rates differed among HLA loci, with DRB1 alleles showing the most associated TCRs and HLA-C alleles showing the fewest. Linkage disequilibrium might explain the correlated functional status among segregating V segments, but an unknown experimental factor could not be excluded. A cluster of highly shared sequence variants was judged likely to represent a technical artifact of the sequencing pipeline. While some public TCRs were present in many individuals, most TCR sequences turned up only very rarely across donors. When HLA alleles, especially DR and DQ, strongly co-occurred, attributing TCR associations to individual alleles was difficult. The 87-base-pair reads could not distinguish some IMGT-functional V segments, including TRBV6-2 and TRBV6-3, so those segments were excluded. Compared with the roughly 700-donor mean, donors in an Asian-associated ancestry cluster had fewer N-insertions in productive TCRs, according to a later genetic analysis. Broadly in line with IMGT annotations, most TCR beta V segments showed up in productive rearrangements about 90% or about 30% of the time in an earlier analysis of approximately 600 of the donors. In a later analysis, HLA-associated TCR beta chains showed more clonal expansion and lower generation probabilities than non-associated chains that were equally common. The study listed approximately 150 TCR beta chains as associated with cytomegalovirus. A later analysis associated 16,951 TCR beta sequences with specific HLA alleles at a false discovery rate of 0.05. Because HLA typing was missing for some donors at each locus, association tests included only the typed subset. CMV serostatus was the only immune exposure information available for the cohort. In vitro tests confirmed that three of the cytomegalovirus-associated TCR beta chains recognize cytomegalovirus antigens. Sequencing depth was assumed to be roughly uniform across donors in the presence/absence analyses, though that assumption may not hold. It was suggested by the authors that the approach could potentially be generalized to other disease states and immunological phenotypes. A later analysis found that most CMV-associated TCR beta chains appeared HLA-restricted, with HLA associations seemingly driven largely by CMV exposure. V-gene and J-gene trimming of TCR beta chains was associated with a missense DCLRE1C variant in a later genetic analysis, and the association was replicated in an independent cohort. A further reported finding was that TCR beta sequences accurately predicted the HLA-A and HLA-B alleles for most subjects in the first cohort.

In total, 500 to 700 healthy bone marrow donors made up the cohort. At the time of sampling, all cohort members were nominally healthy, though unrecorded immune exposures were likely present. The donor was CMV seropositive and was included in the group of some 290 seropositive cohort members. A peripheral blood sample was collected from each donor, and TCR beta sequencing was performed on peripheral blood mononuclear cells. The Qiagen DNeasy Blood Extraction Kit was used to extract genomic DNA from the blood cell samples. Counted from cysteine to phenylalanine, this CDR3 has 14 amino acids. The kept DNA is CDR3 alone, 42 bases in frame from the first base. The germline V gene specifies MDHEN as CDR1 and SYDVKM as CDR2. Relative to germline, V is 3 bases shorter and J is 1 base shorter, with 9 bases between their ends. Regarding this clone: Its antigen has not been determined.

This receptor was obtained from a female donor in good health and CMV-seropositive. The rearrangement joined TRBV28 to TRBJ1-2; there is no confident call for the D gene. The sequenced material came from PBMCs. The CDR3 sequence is CASSFVGINYGYTF. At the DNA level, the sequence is TGTGCCAGCAGTTTTGTCGGGATTAACTATGGCTACACCTTC.